These 4 T cell receptor beta chains came from one sample sequenced in a study of tumor-infiltrating lymphocytes in primary liver carcinoma. The researchers produced TCR beta cDNA from approximately 540 ng total RNA with a constant-region primer. Researchers made the TCR beta libraries by running three nested multiplex PCR rounds with slightly modified ARM-PCR. Each of the first two PCR rounds ran nine to ten cycles with TRBV1-TRBV30 forward and C-beta reverse primers. Each CDR3 protein is one row after TCRdb ran MiXCR on the multiplex PCR reads. The sample contains 200,000 or so distinct CDR3 sequences, about 61% of which appear only once. Germline DNA was also extracted, and blood RNA was taken from unsorted whole blood. Sequencing was carried out using peripheral blood. The receptors were sampled from a woman aged 55 to 70 with primary liver carcinoma and hepatitis B virus infection.

With regard to this clonotype: At one end, the junction sequence differs from germline, possibly due to a read error. The V call is TRBV11-1, the J call TRBJ2-7; TRBD2 matches 10 bases. Per germline, CDR1 SGHAT and CDR2 FQDESV (reference sequence). The CDR3 has 15 residues. CDR3 nucleotides: TGTGTCAGCAGCGCGGGGACTAGCGACCTCGTGGAACAGTACTTC. Encoded protein: CVSSAGTSDLVEQYF.

A few counts support this clonotype. This could be a read error, since a much larger clone is one nucleotide away. The rearrangement joins TRBV6-5 to TRBJ1-3; the D is unclear. Between the trimmed V and J ends, which lost 0 bases and 0 bases, there was a span of 6 bases. CDR1 is MNHEY, CDR2 SVGAGI, per germline. The CDR3 consists of 15 residues. The CDR3 DNA is TGTGCCAGCAGTTACTCGGCGGACTCTGGAAACACCATATATTTT. Translated: CASSYSADSGNTIYF.

This chain connects TRBV4-1 to TRBJ1-2; possible D gene TRBD1, 5 bases. V was pared by 1 base and J by 4 bases, with 13 bases between. The germline CDR1 and CDR2 sequences are MGHRA and YSYEKL. The CDR3 runs to 15 residues. For the CDR3, the DNA is TGCGCCAGCAGCCAAGGTATGGAGGGGCCCTATGGCTACACCTTC. It specifies CASSQGMEGPYGYTF.

The chain employs TRBV11-1 and TRBJ2-1, with 15 bases that match TRBD2. Trimming cost V 3 bases and J 8 bases; bases outside gene matches: 11. Germline V gives CDR1 SGHAT, CDR2 FQDESV (reference sequence). The CDR3 has 18 amino acids. The CDR3 coding sequence is TGTGCCAGCAGCTTGGAAGGACTAGCGGGGGGGCCGGAGGATGAGCAGTTCTTC. Translating it yields CASSLEGLAGGPEDEQFF.